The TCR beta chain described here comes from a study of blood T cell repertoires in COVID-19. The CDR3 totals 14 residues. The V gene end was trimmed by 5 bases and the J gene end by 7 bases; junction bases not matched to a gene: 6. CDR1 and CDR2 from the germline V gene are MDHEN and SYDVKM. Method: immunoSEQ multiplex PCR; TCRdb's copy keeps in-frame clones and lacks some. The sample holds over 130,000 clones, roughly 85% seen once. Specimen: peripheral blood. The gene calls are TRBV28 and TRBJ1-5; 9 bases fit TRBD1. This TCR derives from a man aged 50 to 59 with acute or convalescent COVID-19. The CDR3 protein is CASSLGTGRQPQHF. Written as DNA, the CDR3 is TGTGCCAGCAGTCTGGGGACAGGGAGGCAGCCCCAGCATTTT. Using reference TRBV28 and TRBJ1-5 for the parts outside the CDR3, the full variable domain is DVKVTQSSRYLVKRTGEKVFLECVQDMDHENMFWYRQDPGLGLRLIYFSYDVKMKEKGDIPEGYSVSREKKERFSLILESASTNQTSMYLCASSLGTGRQPQHFGDGTRLSIL.